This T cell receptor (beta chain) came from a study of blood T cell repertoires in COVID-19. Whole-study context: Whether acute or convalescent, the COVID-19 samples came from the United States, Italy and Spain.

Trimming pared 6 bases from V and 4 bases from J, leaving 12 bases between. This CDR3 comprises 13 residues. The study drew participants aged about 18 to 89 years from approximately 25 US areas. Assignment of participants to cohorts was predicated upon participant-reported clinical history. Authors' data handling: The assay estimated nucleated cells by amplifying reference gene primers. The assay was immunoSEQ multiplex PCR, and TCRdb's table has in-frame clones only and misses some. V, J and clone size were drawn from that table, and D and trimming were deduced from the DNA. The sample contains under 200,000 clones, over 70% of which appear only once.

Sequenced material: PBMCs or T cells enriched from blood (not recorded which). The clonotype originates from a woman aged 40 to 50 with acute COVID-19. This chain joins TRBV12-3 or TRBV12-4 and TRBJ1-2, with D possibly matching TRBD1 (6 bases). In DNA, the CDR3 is TGTGCCAGCAGGCTCTCGGACAGCTATGGCTACACCTTC. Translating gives CASRLSDSYGYTF.